What follows are 3 T cell receptor beta chains derived from one specimen sequenced in a study of cytotoxic CD8 clonotypes in ibrutinib-treated CLL. The data were produced by immunoSEQ multiplex PCR, yet TCRdb's version contains in-frame clones alone and is incomplete. The table has approximately 320,000 clones, roughly 67% seen once; the top ten hold around 6.6%. The material sequenced was PBMCs, taken after 36 months of ibrutinib treatment. The receptors come from a human donor with chronic lymphocytic leukemia.

The rearrangement joins TRBV9 to TRBJ2-7; D tentatively fits TRBD1 or TRBD2 (5 bases each). Trimming shortened V by 0 bases and J by 6 bases, and 10 bases separated the two germline ends. The CDR3 consists of 13 residues. Germline V CDR1 and CDR2: SGDLS, YYNGEE. The CDR3 DNA reads TGTGCCAGCAGCGTAGAGGTGAGGGGCGAGCAGTACTTC. Its protein is CASSVEVRGEQYF. The full variable domain, in which reference TRBV9 and TRBJ2-7 provide the parts outside the CDR3, is DSGVTQTPKHLITATGQRVTLRCSPRSGDLSVYWYQQSLDQGLQFLIQYYNGEERAKGNILERFSAQQFPDLHSELNLSSLELGDSALYFCASSVEVRGEQYFGPGTRLTVT.

This sequence joins TRBV9 and TRBJ2-1; 14 bases are a match to TRBD2. Germline assignment: CDR1 SGDLS and CDR2 YYNGEE. After removal of 0 bases from V and 8 bases from J, the junction contained 4 bases not matched to a gene. The CDR3 runs 16 residues. The CDR3 nucleotides read TGTGCCAGCAGCGTAGGAGGGACTAGCGGGAGATATGAGCAGTTCTTC. Amino acid sequence: CASSVGGTSGRYEQFF.

The chain joins TRBV21-1 to TRBJ2-7; the D call TRBD1 from the table was never checked on the DNA. TRBV21-1 is reported as a pseudogene. This CDR3 is 14 amino acids long. For the CDR3, the DNA is TGTGCCAGCAGCAAAGTTTGGCAGGGGGCCGAGCAGTACTTC. This translates into CASSKVWQGAEQYF.